Listed below are T cell receptor beta chains from one sample, sequenced in a study of post-analysis software for immune sequencing data. TCRdb analysed the PCR reads with MiXCR anew, one entry per CDR3 protein. Altogether about 460,000 distinct CDR3 sequences are present, nearly 45% being singletons, with the ten largest covering about 12%. Specimen: blood. The receptors come from a girl aged 10 to 17 with multiple sclerosis. Both conserved end residues are part of each CDR3. A D gene is named only where the DNA matches it firmly. Size tells how often a clone was seen (once, few, many) or the class of an expanded clone, and some rows leave it out.

TRBV6-5	NA	NA	TRBJ2-7	CASSYWKRDGSYEQYF	TGTGCCAGCAGTTACTGGAAACGGGACGGGTCCTACGAGCAGTACTTC
TRBV3-1	NA	NA	TRBJ2-4	CASSQDSGLAKNIQYF	TGTGCCAGCAGCCAAGACTCGGGTCTAGCCAAAAACATTCAGTACTTC
TRBV11-2	TRBD2	NA	TRBJ2-3	CASSPASGRGTDTQYF	TGTGCCAGCAGCCCGGCTAGCGGGAGAGGCACAGATACGCAGTATTTT
TRBV5-1	NA	NA	TRBJ2-1	CASSPHQIPGSNEQFF	TGCGCCAGCAGCCCCCACCAGATCCCCGGGTCGAATGAGCAGTTCTTC
TRBV4-3	NA	NA	TRBJ2-3	CASSQVGGRGSTDTQYF	TGCGCCAGCAGCCAAGTCGGCGGCCGAGGGAGCACAGATACGCAGTATTTT
TRBV28	NA	NA	TRBJ2-7	CASSRADYEQYF	TGTGCCAGCAGTAGAGCGGACTACGAGCAGTACTTC
TRBV20-1	NA	few	TRBJ2-1	CSASEEIEQFF	TGCAGTGCTAGTGAGGAAATAGAGCAGTTCTTC
TRBV5-4	TRBD1	NA	TRBJ1-2	CASSQNTGTAAYGYTF	TGTGCCAGCAGCCAAAACACCGGGACAGCGGCTTATGGCTACACCTTC
TRBV20-1	TRBD1	NA	TRBJ1-1	CSAQPGQRRTEAFF	TGCAGTGCCCAGCCGGGACAGCGGCGCACTGAAGCTTTCTTT
TRBV11-2	TRBD1	few	TRBJ2-7	CASSIRQGLTSEQYF	TGTGCCAGCAGCATAAGACAGGGGCTTACAAGCGAGCAGTACTTC
TRBV3-1	TRBD1	few	TRBJ1-1	CASSPTGEDTEAFF	TGTGCCAGCAGCCCCACAGGGGAGGACACTGAAGCTTTCTTT